This T cell receptor beta chain is from a study of identical twins. General study results and limits: The study found that models underestimated out-of-frame TCR alpha sharing in monozygotic twins. Abundant beta clonotypes from cord blood bore fewer insertions; memory repertoires lacked this pattern. Sharing of beta out-of-frame sequences by twins showed a weaker excess. The study reached conclusions through statistical analysis that was cross-sectional, not following the same donors.

One entry per CDR3 protein, called by TCRdb with MiXCR from the 5' RACE reads. The data show approximately 530,000 distinct CDR3 sequences, about a fifth seen once. On this clonotype: Its antigen remains unknown.

Looked up from germline, CDR1 is SGHRS and CDR2 is YFSETQ. Germline trimming cut 5 bases from V and 2 bases from J; bases unmatched to any gene: 4. The CDR3 runs 14 residues. This sample also belongs to another study, concerning yellow fever vaccine responses in identical twins.

What was sequenced was CD4+ T cells sorted from blood. The genes are TRBV5-1 and TRBJ1-1; 9 nucleotides align to TRBD1. The clonotype comes from a woman under 30 in good health. This chain's CDR3 is CASRSTGGNTEAFF. CDR3 bases: TGCGCCAGCAGATCGACAGGGGGTAACACTGAAGCTTTCTTT.